Below are 12 T cell receptor beta chains sequenced from a single sample in a study of T cell changes during pregnancy in multiple sclerosis. Repertoires were generated with immunoSEQ multiplex PCR, while TCRdb's copy carries only in-frame clones and drops some. The data show approximately 130,000 clones, roughly 95% seen once. The sequencing here drew on peripheral blood, taken after pregnancy. Receptors originate from a female donor with multiple sclerosis, enrolled in a pregnancy study.

The gene calls are TRBV7-9 and TRBJ2-4, with 7 bases aligning to TRBD1. CDR1 and CDR2 from the germline V gene are SEHNR and FQNEAQ (reference sequence). The V and J ends lost 5 bases and 1 base, in that order; junction bases with no gene match: 8. The CDR3 length is 16 residues. For the CDR3, the DNA is TGTGCCAGCAGCAGGACAGGATCGTTGGCCAAAAACATTCAGTACTTC. This sequence encodes CASSRTGSLAKNIQYF.

Details on this clone: Here the CDR3 omits its conserved ending phenylalanine or tryptophan, so a read error is the likely source. The DNA is omitted, as the CDR3 cannot be located on it reliably, and the CDR3 follows TCRdb's listing. The chain combines TRBV4-3 with TRBJ2-7; no check of the table's D call, TRBD1, against the DNA was made. Germline CDR1 LGHNA, CDR2 YSLEER. The CDR3 adds up to 10 amino acids, both ends counted. CDR3 in amino acids: CASSQAPGYH.

This sequence joins TRBV7-2 and TRBJ2-7; weak D call: TRBD1 (6 bases). The CDR3 contains 13 residues. Trimming removed 5 bases from V and 3 bases from J, with 11 bases in between. Germline assignment: CDR1 SGHTA and CDR2 FQGNSA. The CDR3 coding sequence is TGTGCCAGCAGCACCGGGACACACTACGAGCAGTACTTC. Encoded protein: CASSTGTHYEQYF.

The chain carries TRBV19 and TRBJ1-2; TRBD1 matches at 7 bases. CDR1 is LNHDA, CDR2 SQIVND, per germline (reference sequence). The CDR3 runs to 17 residues. J gave up 1 base and V 7 bases, and 15 bases lay outside the gene matches. The CDR3 nucleotides read TGTGCCAGTACCATAGCCCAAACAGGGGAATATAACTATGGCTACACCTTC. It codes for CASTIAQTGEYNYGYTF.

The genes are TRBV27 and TRBJ1-2; 7 nucleotides match TRBD1. Germline values: CDR1 MNHEY, CDR2 SMNVEV (reference sequence). The V and J ends lost 4 bases and 4 bases, in that order; junction bases with no gene match: 9. The CDR3 length is 15 residues. DNA of the CDR3: TGTGCCAGCAGTTACTACGGGACAGCTTCCTATGGCTACACCTTC. Translating gives CASSYYGTASYGYTF.

The rearrangement joins TRBV7-2 to TRBJ2-3, with D uncertain. The CDR3 runs 17 residues. Germline V gene data show CDR1 as SGHTA and CDR2 as FQGNSA. V was trimmed by 2 bases and J by 1 base, leaving 16 bases between them. For the CDR3, the DNA is TGTGCCAGCAGCTTACACCCACTATCCCCCGGCACAGATACGCAGTATTTT. Translating it yields CASSLHPLSPGTDTQYF.

The chain is built from TRBV9 and TRBJ2-1, with D possibly TRBD1 on 5 matching bases. The CDR3 sequence is 15 residues long. The V end was cut by 4 bases, the J end by 6 bases, with 17 bases between. Per germline, CDR1 SGDLS and CDR2 YYNGEE. The DNA of the CDR3 is TGTGCCAGCAGCCCCCGACAGAGGTTTAGCAATGAGCAGTTCTTC. Its protein product is CASSPRQRFSNEQFF.

The chain employs TRBV5-1 and TRBJ2-7; tentatively, D is TRBD2 (6 bases). Germline CDR1 is SGHRS and CDR2 is YFSETQ. The CDR3 runs to 17 residues. V was clipped by 2 bases and J by 1 base, with 19 bases between them. CDR3 residues: CASSLSLIAEQSYEQYF. The CDR3 nucleotides read TGCGCCAGCAGCTTATCCCTTATAGCGGAACAATCCTACGAGCAGTACTTC.

The J gene is TRBJ2-7, the V gene TRBV6-6; 7 bases map to TRBD1. After removal of 2 bases from V and 6 bases from J, the junction contained 7 bases not matched to a gene. The CDR3 has 14 residues. The V gene's germline CDR1 is MNHNY and CDR2 SVGAGI (reference sequence). The DNA of the CDR3 is TGTGCCAGCAGTTACCCTCTGAGGGGGCCCGAGCAGTACTTC. Translated: CASSYPLRGPEQYF.

Only one count was recorded for this clone. J is TRBJ1-1 and V is TRBV7-6, with D uncertain. The V gene's germline CDR1 is SGHVS and CDR2 FNYEAQ. The V end lost 1 base, the J end lost 3 bases, and 9 bases lay between the germline ends. CDR3 size: 14 residues. CDR3 region: CASSLGPQDTEAFF. The CDR3 DNA is TGTGCCAGCAGCTTAGGGCCCCAAGACACTGAAGCTTTCTTT.

The gene calls are TRBV4-2 and TRBJ2-7; D is unclear. V was trimmed by 2 bases and J by 1 base, leaving 12 bases between them. Germline V lookup: CDR1 LGHNA, CDR2 YNFKEQ. The CDR3 length is 15 residues. The CDR3 spells CASSQSIYDSYEQYF. The CDR3 nucleotides read TGTGCCAGCAGCCAATCAATCTATGATTCCTACGAGCAGTACTTC.

This chain joins TRBV27 and TRBJ1-1; 10 bases are shared with TRBD1. V dropped 2 bases and J dropped 3; count of bases not matched to a gene: 6. The CDR3 spans 16 residues. Per germline, CDR1 MNHEY and CDR2 SMNVEV (reference sequence). DNA of the CDR3: TGTGCCAGCAGTTTAACCCGGACAGGGGGGGACACTGAAGCTTTCTTT. Its translation: CASSLTRTGGDTEAFF.